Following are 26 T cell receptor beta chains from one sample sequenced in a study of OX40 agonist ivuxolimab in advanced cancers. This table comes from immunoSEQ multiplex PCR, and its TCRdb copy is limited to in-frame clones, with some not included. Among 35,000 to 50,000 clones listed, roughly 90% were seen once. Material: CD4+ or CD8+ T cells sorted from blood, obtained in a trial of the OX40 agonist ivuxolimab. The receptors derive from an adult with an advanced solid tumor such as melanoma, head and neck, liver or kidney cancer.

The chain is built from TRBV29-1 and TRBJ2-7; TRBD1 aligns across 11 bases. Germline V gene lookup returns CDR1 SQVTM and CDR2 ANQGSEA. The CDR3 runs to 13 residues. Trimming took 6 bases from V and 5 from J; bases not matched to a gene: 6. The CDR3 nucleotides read TGCAGCGTGGCGGACAGGGGGCCCGACGAGCAGTACTTC. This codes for CSVADRGPDEQYF.

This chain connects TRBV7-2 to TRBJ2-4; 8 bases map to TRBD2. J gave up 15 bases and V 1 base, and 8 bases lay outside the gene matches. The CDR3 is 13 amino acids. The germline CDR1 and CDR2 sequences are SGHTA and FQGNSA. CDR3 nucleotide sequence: TGTGCCAGCAGCTTAGGGCGAGCGGGGGCCACGTACTTC. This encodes CASSLGRAGATYF.

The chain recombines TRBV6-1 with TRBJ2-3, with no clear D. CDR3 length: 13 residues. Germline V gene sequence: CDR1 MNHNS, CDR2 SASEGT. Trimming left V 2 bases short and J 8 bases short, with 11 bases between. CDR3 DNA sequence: TGTGCCAGCAGTGAAAGAGCTCGCCTTACGCAGTATTTT. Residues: CASSERARLTQYF.

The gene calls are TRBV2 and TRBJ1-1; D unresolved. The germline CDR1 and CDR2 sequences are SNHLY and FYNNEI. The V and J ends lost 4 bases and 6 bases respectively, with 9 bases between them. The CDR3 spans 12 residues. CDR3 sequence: CASSGRLPEAFF. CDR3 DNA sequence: TGTGCCAGCAGTGGTAGACTCCCTGAAGCTTTCTTT.

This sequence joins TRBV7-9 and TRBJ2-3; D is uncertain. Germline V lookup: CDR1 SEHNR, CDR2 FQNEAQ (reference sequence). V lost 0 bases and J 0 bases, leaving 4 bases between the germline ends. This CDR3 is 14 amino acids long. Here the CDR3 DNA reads TGTGCCAGCAGCTTAGCCGGAAGCACAGATACGCAGTATTTT. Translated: CASSLAGSTDTQYF.

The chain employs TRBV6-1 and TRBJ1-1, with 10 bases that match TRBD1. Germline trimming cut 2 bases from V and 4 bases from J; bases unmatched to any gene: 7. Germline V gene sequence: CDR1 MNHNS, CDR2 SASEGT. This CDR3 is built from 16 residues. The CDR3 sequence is CASSEKLTGGGTEAFF. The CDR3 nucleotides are TGTGCCAGCAGTGAAAAGTTGACAGGGGGCGGCACTGAAGCTTTCTTT.

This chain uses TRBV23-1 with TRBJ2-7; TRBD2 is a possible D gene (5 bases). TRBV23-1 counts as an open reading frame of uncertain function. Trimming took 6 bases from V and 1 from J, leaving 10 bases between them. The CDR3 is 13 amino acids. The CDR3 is CASRTGVSYEQYF. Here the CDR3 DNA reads TGCGCCAGCAGAACCGGGGTTTCCTACGAGCAGTACTTC.

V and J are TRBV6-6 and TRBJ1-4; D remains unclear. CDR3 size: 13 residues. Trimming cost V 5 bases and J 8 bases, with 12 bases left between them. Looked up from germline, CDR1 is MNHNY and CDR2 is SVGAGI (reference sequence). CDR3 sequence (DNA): TGTGCCAGCAGTAACCCTACTGGAGAAAAACTGTTTTTT. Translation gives CASSNPTGEKLFF.

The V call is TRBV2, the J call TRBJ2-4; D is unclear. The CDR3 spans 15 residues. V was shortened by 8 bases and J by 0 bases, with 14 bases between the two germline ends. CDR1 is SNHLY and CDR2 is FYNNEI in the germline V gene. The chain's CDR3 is CASLVSVLAKNIQYF. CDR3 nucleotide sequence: TGTGCCAGCCTAGTATCCGTCCTAGCCAAAAACATTCAGTACTTC. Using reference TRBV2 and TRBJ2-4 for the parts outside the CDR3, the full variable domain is EPEVTQTPSHQVTQMGQEVILRCVPISNHLYFYWYRQILGQKVEFLVSFYNNEISEKSEIFDDQFSVERPDGSNFTLKIRSTKLEDSAMYFCASLVSVLAKNIQYFGAGTRLSVL.

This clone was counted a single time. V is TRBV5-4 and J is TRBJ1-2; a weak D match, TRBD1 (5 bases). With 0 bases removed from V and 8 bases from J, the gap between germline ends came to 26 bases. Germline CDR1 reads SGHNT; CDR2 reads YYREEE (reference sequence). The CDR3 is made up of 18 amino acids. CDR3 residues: CASSLDGSGTPAPPGYTF. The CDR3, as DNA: TGTGCCAGCAGCTTGGACGGCTCTGGGACTCCCGCCCCGCCGGGCTACACCTTC. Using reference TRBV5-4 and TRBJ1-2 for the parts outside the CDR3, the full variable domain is ETGVTQSPTHLIKTRGQQVTLRCSSQSGHNTVSWYQQALGQGPQFIFQYYREEENGRGNFPPRFSGLQFPNYSSELNVNALELDDSALYLCASSLDGSGTPAPPGYTFGSGTRLTVV.

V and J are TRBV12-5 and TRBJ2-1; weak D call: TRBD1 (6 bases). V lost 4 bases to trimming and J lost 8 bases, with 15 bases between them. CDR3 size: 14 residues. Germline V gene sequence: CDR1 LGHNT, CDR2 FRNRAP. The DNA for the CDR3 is TGTGCTAGTGGTTCCAGGGAACAGGGCTATGAGCAGTTCTTC. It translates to CASGSREQGYEQFF.

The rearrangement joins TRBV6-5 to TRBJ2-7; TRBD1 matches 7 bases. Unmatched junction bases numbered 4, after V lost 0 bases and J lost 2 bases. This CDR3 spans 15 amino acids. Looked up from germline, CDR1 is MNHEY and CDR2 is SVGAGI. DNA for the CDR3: TGTGCCAGCAGTTACTCCGGGACAGTTGCCTACGAGCAGTACTTC. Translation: CASSYSGTVAYEQYF.

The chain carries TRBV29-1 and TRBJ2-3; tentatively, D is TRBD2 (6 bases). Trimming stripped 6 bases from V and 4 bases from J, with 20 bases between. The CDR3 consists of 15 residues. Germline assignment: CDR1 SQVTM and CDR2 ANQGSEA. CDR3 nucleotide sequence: TGCAGCGTGGGCGAAATTGCGGGATTCGCAGATACGCAGTATTTT. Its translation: CSVGEIAGFADTQYF.

The CDR3 here is CASSEALTSGYNEQFF. CDR3 nucleotides: TGTGCCAGCAGTGAAGCTTTGACTAGCGGATACAATGAGCAGTTCTTC. The chain carries TRBV2 and TRBJ2-1, with TRBD2 matching over 9 bases. This CDR3 region has 16 residues. In germline, CDR1 is SNHLY, CDR2 FYNNEI. V was clipped by 0 bases and J by 4 bases; unmatched bases: 4.

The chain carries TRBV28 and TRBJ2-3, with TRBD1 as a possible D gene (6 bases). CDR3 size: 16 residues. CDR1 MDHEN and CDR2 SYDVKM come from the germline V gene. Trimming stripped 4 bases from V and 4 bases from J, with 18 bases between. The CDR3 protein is CASSSPGQSKPDTQYF. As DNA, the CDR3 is TGTGCCAGCAGTTCCCCGGGACAATCTAAACCAGATACGCAGTATTTT.

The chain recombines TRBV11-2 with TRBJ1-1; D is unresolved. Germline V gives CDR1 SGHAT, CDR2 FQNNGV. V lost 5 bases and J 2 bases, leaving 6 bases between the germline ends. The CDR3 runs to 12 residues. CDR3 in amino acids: CASSVYNTEAFF. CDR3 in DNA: TGTGCCAGCAGCGTATACAACACTGAAGCTTTCTTT.

The CDR3 here is CASSLDRLGHEQFF. Written as DNA, the CDR3 is TGTGCCAGCAGCCTAGACCGCTTAGGGCATGAGCAGTTCTTC. The V and J genes are TRBV7-2 and TRBJ2-1; D is undetermined. From germline, CDR1 is SGHTA and CDR2 FQGNSA. V shed 5 bases and J shed 8 bases, with 16 bases lying between them. The CDR3 runs 14 residues.

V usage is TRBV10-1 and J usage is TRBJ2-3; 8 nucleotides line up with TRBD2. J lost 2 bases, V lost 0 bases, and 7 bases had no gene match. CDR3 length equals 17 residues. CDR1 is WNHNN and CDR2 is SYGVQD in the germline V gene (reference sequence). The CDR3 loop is CASSESKRGYHTDTQYF. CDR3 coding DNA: TGCGCCAGCAGTGAGTCGAAGCGGGGGTATCACACAGATACGCAGTATTTT.

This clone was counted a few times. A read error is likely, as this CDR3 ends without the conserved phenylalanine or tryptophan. CDR3 sequence reads: CASSSADSPLHL. In nucleotides, the CDR3 is TGTGCCAGCAGTTCCGCCGATTCACCCCTCCACCTT. The chain couples TRBV6-5 to TRBJ1-6; no clear D. V shed 4 bases and J shed 8 bases, with 6 bases lying between them. The CDR3 runs to 12 residues. From germline, CDR1 is MNHEY and CDR2 SVGAGI.

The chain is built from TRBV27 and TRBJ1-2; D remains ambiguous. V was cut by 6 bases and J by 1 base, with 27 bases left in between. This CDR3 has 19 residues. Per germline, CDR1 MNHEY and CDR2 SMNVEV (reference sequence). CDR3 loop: CASRQPHSHLLKFNYGYTF. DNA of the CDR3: TGTGCCAGCAGGCAACCTCACAGCCATCTTCTGAAATTTAACTATGGCTACACCTTC.

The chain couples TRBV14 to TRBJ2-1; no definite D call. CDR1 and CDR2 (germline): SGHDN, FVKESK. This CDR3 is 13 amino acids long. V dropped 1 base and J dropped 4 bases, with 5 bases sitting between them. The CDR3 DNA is TGTGCCAGCAGCCAAGGGCAGTACAATGAGCAGTTCTTC. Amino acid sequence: CASSQGQYNEQFF.

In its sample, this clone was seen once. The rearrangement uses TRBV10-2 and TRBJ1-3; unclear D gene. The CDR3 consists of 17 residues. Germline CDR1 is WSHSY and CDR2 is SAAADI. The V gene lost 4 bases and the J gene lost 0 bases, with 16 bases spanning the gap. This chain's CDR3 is CASSGYRRENSGNTIYF. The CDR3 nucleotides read TGCGCCAGCAGTGGCTATAGAAGAGAGAACTCTGGAAACACCATATATTTT.

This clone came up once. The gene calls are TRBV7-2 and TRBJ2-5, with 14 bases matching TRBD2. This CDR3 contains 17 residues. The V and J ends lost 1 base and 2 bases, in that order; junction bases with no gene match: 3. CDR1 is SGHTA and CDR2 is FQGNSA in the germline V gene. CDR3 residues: CASSLGGLAGGQETQYF. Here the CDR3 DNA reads TGTGCCAGCAGCTTAGGAGGACTAGCGGGGGGACAAGAGACCCAGTACTTC.

DNA of the CDR3: TGCGCCAGCAGCTTGGGAGGACAGGGGAAGCAGTACTTC. Amino acids: CASSLGGQGKQYF. The chain uses TRBV5-1 and TRBJ2-7; TRBD1 aligns across 9 bases. CDR3 size: 13 residues. V was pared by 0 bases and J by 8 bases, with 3 bases of the junction left unmatched. The germline gives CDR1 SGHRS, CDR2 YFSETQ.

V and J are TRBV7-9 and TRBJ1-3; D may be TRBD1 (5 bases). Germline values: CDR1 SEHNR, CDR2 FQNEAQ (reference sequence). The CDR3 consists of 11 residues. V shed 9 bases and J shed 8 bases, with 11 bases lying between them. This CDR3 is CASSGTDTIYF. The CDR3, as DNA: TGTGCCAGTTCCGGGACGGACACCATATATTTT.

CDR3: CASSYVGTREQYF. CDR3 coding DNA: TGTGCCAGCAGTTACGTAGGGACTAGGGAGCAGTACTTC. J is TRBJ2-7 and V is TRBV6-5, with TRBD2 matching 8 bases. Germline CDR1 is MNHEY and CDR2 is SVGAGI. The CDR3 is 13 residues long. V dropped 2 bases and J dropped 7; count of bases not matched to a gene: 4.